The entry below gives a single T cell receptor (beta chain) sequence along with its context. Its antigen remains unidentified. This sample was included in a study of persistence of HIV-infected CD4 T cells. Anti-CD3/anti-CD28 beads served as a nonspecific positive control stimulus. Sorting of responding CD4+ T cells relied on upregulated CD40 ligand together with CD69. The libraries were made with immunoSEQ version 4 in survey mode. Here immunoSEQ multiplex PCR was the method, and the copy in TCRdb shows in-frame clones only, minus some. In the table there are 43,000 or so clones, around 92% of which are singletons. The source of this sequence is an adult man with HIV who was CMV-seropositive. This specimen consisted of CD4+ T cells sorted from PBMCs after roughly 20-hour stimulation, obtained from a patient who received antiretroviral therapy.

The CDR3 nucleotides are TGCGCCAGCAGCTTGAATGGGGGCGCAAATGAAAAACTGTTTTTT. It translates to CASSLNGGANEKLFF. The chain combines TRBV5-1 with TRBJ1-4; TRBD1 is a possible D gene (6 bases). V was pared by 1 base and J by 5 bases, with 12 bases between. The CDR3 spans 15 residues. Germline loops: CDR1 SGHRS, CDR2 YFSETQ. The full variable domain, completed using reference TRBV5-1 and TRBJ1-4, is KAGVTQTPRYLIKTRGQQVTLSCSPISGHRSVSWYQQTPGQGLQFLFEYFSETQRNKGNFPGRFSGRQFSNSRSEMNVSTLELGDSALYLCASSLNGGANEKLFFGSGTQLSVL.